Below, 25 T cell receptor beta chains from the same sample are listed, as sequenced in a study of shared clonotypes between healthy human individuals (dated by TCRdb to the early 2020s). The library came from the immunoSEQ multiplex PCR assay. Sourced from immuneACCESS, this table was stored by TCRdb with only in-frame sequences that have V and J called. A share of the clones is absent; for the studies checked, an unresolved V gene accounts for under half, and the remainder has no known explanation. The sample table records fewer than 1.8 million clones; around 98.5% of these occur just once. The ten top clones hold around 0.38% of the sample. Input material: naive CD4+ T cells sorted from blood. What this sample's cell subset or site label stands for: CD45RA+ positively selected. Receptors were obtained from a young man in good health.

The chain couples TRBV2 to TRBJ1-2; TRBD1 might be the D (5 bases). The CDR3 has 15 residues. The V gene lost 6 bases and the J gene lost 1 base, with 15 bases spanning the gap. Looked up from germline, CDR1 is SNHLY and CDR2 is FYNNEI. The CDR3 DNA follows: TGTGCCAGCAGAACAGGCGGATTTTATAACTATGGCTACACCTTC. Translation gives CASRTGGFYNYGYTF.

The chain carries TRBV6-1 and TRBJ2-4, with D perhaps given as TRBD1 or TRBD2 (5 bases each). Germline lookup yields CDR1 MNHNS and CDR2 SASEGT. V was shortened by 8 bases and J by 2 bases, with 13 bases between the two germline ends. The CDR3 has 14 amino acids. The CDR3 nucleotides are TGTGCCAGCGAACTAGGGGCTCCCAAAAACATTCAGTACTTC. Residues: CASELGAPKNIQYF.

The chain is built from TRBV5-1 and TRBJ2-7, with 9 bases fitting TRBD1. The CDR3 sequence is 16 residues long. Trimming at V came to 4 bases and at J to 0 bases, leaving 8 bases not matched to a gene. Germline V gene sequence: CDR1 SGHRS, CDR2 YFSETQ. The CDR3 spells CASSEGGTGSSYEQYF. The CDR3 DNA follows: TGCGCCAGCAGCGAGGGAGGGACAGGGAGCTCCTACGAGCAGTACTTC. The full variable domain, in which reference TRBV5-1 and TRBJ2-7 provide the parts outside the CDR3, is KAGVTQTPRYLIKTRGQQVTLSCSPISGHRSVSWYQQTPGQGLQFLFEYFSETQRNKGNFPGRFSGRQFSNSRSEMNVSTLELGDSALYLCASSEGGTGSSYEQYFGPGTRLTVT.

CDR3: CASDKVRGLGGDEAFF. CDR3 nucleotide sequence: TGTGCCAGCGACAAGGTCCGGGGCCTCGGAGGGGATGAAGCTTTCTTT. This rearrangement joins TRBV11-2 to TRBJ1-1; D may be TRBD1 (5 bases). The CDR3 has 16 amino acids. The ends were cut back, 8 bases at V and 7 bases at J, with 26 bases in the middle. Germline V gene lookup returns CDR1 SGHAT and CDR2 FQNNGV.

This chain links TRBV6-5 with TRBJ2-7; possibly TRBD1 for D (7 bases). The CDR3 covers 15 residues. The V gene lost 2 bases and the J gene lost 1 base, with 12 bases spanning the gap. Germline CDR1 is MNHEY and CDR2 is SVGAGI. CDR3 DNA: TGTGCCAGCAGTTACGCGGGACAGTGGTCCTACGAGCAGTACTTC. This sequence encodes CASSYAGQWSYEQYF.

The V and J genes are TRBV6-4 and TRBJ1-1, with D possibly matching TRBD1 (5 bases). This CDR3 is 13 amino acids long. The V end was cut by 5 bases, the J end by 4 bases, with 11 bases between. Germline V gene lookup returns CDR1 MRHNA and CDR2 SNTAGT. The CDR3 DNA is TGTGCCAGCAGTAGCACGGGACGCACTGAAGCTTTCTTT. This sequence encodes CASSSTGRTEAFF.

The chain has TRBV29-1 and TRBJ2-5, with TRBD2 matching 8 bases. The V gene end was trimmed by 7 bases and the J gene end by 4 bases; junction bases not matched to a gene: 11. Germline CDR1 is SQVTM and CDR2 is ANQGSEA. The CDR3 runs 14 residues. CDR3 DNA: TGCAGCGGACGAGAGCGGGAGTATCGAGAGACCCAGTACTTC. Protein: CSGREREYRETQYF.

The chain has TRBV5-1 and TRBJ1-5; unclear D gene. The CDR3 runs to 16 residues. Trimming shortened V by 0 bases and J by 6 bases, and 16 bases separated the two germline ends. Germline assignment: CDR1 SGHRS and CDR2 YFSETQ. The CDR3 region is CASSLDGGPRTQPQHF. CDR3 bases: TGCGCCAGCAGCTTGGATGGAGGACCCAGGACTCAGCCCCAGCATTTT.

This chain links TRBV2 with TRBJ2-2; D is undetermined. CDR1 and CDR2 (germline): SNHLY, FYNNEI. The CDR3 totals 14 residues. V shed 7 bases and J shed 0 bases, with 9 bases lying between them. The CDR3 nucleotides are TGTGCCAGCAAGGCTAGTCCGAACACCGGGGAGCTGTTTTTT. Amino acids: CASKASPNTGELFF.

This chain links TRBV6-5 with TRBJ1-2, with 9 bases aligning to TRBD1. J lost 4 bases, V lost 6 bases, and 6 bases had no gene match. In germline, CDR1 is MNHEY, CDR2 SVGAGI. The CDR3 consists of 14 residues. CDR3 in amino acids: CASRTGQGVYGYTF. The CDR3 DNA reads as TGTGCCAGCAGAACGGGACAGGGCGTCTATGGCTACACCTTC.

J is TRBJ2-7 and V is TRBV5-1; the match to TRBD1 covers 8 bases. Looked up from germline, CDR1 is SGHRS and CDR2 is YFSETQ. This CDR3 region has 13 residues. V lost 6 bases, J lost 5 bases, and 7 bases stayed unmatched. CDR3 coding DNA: TGCGCCAGCACACCTCAGGGGGCTCACGAGCAGTACTTC. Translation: CASTPQGAHEQYF.

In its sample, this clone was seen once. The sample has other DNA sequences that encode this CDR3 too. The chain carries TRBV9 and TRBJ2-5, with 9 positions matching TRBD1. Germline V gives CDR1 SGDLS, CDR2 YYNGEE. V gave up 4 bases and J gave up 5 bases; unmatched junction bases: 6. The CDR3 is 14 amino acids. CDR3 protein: CASSLRQGEETQYF. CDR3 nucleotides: TGTGCCAGCAGCTTACGACAGGGGGAGGAGACCCAGTACTTC.

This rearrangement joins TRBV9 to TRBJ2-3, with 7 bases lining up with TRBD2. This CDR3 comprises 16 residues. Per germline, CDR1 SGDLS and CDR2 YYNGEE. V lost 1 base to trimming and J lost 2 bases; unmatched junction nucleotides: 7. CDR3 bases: TGTGCCAGCAGCGTAACCCTAGCGGACCCCACAGATACGCAGTATTTT. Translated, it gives CASSVTLADPTDTQYF.

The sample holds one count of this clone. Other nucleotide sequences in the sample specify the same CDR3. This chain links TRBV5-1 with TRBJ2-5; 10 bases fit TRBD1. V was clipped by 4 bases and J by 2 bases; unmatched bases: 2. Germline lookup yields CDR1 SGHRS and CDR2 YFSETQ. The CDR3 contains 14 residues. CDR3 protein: CASSPGQGQETQYF. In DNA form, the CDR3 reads TGCGCCAGCAGCCCGGGACAGGGGCAAGAGACCCAGTACTTC.

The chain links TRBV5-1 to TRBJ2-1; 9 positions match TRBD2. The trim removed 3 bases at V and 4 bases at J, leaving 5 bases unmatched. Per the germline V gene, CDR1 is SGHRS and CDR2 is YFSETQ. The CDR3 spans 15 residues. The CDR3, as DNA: TGCGCCAGCAGCTCCGGACTAGCGCGATACAATGAGCAGTTCTTC. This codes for CASSSGLARYNEQFF.

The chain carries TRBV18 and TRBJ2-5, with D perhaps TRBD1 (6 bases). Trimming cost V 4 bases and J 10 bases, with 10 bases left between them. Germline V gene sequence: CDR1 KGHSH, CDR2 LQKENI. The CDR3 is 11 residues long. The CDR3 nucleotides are TGTGCCAGCTCACTGGGACAAGACCAGTACTTC. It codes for CASSLGQDQYF.

The CDR3 bases are TGTGCCAGCAGCTCCGGGACAGGCACAGAGACCCAGTACTTC. The encoded protein is CASSSGTGTETQYF. This sequence joins TRBV7-6 and TRBJ2-5; the match to TRBD1 covers 8 bases. Germline lookup yields CDR1 SGHVS and CDR2 FNYEAQ. The V segment lost 4 bases and the J segment 4 bases; nucleotides outside the gene matches: 5. The CDR3 contains 14 residues.

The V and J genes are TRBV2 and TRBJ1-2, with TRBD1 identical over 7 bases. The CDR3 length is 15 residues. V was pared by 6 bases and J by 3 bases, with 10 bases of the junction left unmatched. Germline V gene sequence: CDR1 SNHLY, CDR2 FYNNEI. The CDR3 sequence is CASSEIRQGYYGYTF. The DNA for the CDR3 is TGTGCCAGCAGCGAAATTCGACAGGGTTACTATGGCTACACCTTC.

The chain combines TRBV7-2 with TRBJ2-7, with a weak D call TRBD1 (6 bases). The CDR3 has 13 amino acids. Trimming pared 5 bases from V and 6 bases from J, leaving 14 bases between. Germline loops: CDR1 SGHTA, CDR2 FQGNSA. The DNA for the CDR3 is TGTGCCAGCAGCCAGAACCAAGGGGGCGAGCAGTACTTC. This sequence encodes CASSQNQGGEQYF.

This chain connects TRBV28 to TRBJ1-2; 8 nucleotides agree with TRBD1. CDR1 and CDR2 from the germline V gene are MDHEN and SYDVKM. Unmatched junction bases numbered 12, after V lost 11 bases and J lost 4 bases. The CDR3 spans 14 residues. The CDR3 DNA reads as TGTGCCTCGGACAGGGCCGTTTCGGGCTATGGCTACACCTTC. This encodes CASDRAVSGYGYTF.

The CDR3 region has the DNA TGTGCCTGGAGTGTAATCCGACAGACCCACACCTACAATGAGCAGTTCTTC. Its protein product is CAWSVIRQTHTYNEQFF. The chain is built from TRBV30 and TRBJ2-1; D is perhaps TRBD1 (5 bases). Germline CDR1 GTSNPN, CDR2 SVGIG (reference sequence). CDR3 length: 17 residues. Trimming stripped 0 bases from V and 2 bases from J, with 17 bases between.

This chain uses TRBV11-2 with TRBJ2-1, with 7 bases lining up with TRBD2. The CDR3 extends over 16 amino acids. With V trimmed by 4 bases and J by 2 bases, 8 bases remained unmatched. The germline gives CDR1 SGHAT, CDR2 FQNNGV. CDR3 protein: CASSSLPAGAYNEQFF. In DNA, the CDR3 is TGTGCCAGCAGCTCACTACCGGCGGGGGCCTACAATGAGCAGTTCTTC.

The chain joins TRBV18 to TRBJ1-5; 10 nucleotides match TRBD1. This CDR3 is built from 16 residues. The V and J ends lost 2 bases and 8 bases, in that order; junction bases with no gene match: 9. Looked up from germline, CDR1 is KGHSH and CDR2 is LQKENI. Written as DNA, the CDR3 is TGTGCCAGCTCACCAACCGCAGGGACAGGGGTTAAGCCCCAGCATTTT. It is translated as CASSPTAGTGVKPQHF.

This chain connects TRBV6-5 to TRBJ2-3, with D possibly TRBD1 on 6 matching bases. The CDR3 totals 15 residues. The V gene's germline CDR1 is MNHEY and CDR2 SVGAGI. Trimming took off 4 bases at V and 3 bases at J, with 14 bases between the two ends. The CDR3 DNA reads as TGTGCCAGCAGTTCCCTTAACAGGGTAACAGATACGCAGTATTTT. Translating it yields CASSSLNRVTDTQYF.

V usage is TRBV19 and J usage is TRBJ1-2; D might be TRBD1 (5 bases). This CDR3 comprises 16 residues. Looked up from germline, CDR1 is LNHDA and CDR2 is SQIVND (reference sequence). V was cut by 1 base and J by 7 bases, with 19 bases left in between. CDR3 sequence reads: CASSIGSGKTVAGYTF. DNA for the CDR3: TGTGCCAGTAGTATAGGAAGTGGCAAGACAGTGGCTGGCTACACCTTC.